A selection of T cell receptor beta chains follows, all from one sample in a study of shared clonotypes between healthy human individuals. Generated by immunoSEQ multiplex PCR, the TCRdb table keeps only in-frame clones and is missing some. The profile shows 2 million to 2.5 million clones, around 92% of them singletons. Material for sequencing was naive CD4+ T cells from PBMCs. The receptors derive from a man aged 18-30 years in good health. Some clones in this sample may be carry-over from other donors' samples. CDR3s include the opening cysteine and the closing phenylalanine or tryptophan. A D gene is named only where the DNA matches it firmly. The size field is filled for only some rows; it gives once, few, many or a size class.

- TRBJ2-7 TRBV7-3 - CASSLGISYEQYF
TRBD2 TRBJ2-2 TRBV9 once CASSNGLTSGQTGELFF
TRBD1 TRBJ2-7 TRBV12-5 - CASGTILQGFLREQYF
- TRBJ2-1 TRBV27 - CASSDNLAPPGSSYNEQFF
- TRBJ2-4 TRBV16 - CASSQFDRPKNIQYF
- TRBJ2-4 TRBV9 - CASSAGGPRAKNIQYF
- TRBJ1-3 TRBV6-5 - CASSYAEMSGNTIYF
TRBD2 TRBJ2-5 TRBV28 - CASSTGLAGVETQYF
- TRBJ1-3 TRBV28 - CASNLDSGGTIYF
TRBD1 TRBJ2-7 TRBV28 - CASRDRAYEQYF
TRBD1 TRBJ2-1 TRBV20-1 - CSAADREEQFF
TRBD1 TRBJ1-4 TRBV7-9 few CASSLLSRGHEKLFF
TRBD2 TRBJ2-3 TRBV29-1 - CSVPRDSGSTEYF
- TRBJ2-3 TRBV11-1 - CASSRDRYTDTQYF
TRBD1 TRBJ2-4 TRBV6-1 - CASRGQLAKNIQYF
TRBD1 TRBJ1-5 TRBV6-5 few CASRSRDSINQPQHF
TRBD2 TRBJ2-5 TRBV15 - CATSIQQTSGRAQETQYF